This T cell receptor beta chain was captured by sequencing in a study of breast tumors, draining lymph nodes, adjacent tissues. Study results and limitations: Tumor repertoires ranked between lymph nodes and nontumor tissue in diversity, with V and J gene preferences. The lymph node origin of tumor T cells was framed as consistent with a hypothesis, not demonstrated. Luminal-like breast cancer showed significantly higher tumor–nontumor repertoire similarity than basal-like.

Trimming removed 6 bases from V and 1 base from J, with 18 bases in between. The germline V gene has CDR1 SGHDT and CDR2 YYEEEE. CDR3 length: 16 amino acids. Axillary draining lymph nodes of breast cancer patients supplied the node samples. TCRdb reanalysed the multiplex PCR reads using MiXCR and keeps one entry per CDR3 protein. Counted here are more than 80,000 distinct CDR3 sequences, about 29% occurring once; the ten biggest clones make up around 6%. As regards this clonotype: As yet, its antigen is unknown.

The V call is TRBV5-6, the J call TRBJ2-3, with D perhaps TRBD1 (6 bases). What was sequenced was axillary lymph node tissue. The TCR comes from a female donor with breast cancer. Some clones in this sample may be carry-over from other donors' samples. The CDR3 nucleotides are TGTGCCAGCACCATGCGTGGGGGCCGGCGCACAGATACGCAGTATTTT. Translation gives CASTMRGGRRTDTQYF.